This T cell receptor beta chain was obtained from a study of breast tumors, draining lymph nodes, adjacent tissues. General study findings and limits: The lymph node origin of tumor T cells was framed as consistent with a hypothesis, not demonstrated. Findings are consistent with lymph node origin and intratumoral expansion of most tumor T cells. Luminal-like breast cancer showed significantly higher tumor–nontumor repertoire similarity than basal-like. Tumor TCR diversity was below lymph nodes but above nontumor tissue.

This clonotype occurred a few times. Its antigen is not identified. This sequence may be a read error, since a much larger clone differs from it by one base. Breast cancer patients provided tissue from their axillary draining lymph nodes. This CDR3 has 19 amino acids. Germline-derived CDR1 and CDR2 are DFQATT and SNEGSKA (reference sequence). V was cut by 1 base and J by 5 bases, with 29 bases left in between. Each CDR3 protein gets one entry after TCRdb re-called the multiplex PCR reads with MiXCR. The sample records roughly 100,000 distinct CDR3 sequences, less than 40% being singletons. The origin of this receptor is a female donor with breast cancer. Some clones in this sample may be carry-over from other donors' samples. V gene TRBV20-1 combines with J gene TRBJ1-2; D is possibly TRBD1 (5 bases). Sequencing was carried out using axillary lymph node tissue. CDR3 nucleotides: TGCAGTGCTAGAGTTTCCCCCGAGGACACCCACAAGGTTCCTTATGGCTACACCTTC. Translated, it gives CSARVSPEDTHKVPYGYTF.